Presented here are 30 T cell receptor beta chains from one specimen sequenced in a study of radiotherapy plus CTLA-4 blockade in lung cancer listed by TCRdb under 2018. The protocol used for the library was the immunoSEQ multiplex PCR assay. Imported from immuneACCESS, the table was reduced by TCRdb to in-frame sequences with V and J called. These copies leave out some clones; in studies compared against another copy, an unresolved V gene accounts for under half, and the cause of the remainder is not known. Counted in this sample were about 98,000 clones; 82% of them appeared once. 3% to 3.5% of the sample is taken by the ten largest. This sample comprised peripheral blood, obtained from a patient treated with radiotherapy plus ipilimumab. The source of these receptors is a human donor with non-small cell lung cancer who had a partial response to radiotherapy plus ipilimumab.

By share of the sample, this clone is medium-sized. The CDR3 is CASSDGYEGYF. The CDR3 nucleotides are TGTGCCAGCAGTGACGGCTACGAGGGGTATTTT. This chain links TRBV2 with TRBJ2-3; D may be TRBD2 (5 bases). The CDR3 is made up of 11 amino acids. V was clipped by 3 bases and J by 14 bases, with 12 bases between them. CDR1 is SNHLY and CDR2 is FYNNEI in the germline V gene.

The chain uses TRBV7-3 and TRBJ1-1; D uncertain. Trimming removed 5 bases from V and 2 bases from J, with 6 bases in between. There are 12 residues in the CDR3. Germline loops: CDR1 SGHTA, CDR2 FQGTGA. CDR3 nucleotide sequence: TGTGCCAGCAGCCCAACAAACACTGAAGCTTTCTTT. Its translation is CASSPTNTEAFF.

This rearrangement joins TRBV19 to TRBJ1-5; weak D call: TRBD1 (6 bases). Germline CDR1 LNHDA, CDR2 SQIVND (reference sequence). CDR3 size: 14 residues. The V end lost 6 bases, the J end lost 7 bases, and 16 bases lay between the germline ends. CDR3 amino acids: CASRGTGSGQPQHF. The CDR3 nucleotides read TGTGCCAGTAGGGGAACAGGGTCCGGGCAGCCCCAGCATTTT.

CDR3 nucleotide sequence: TGTGCCAGCAGTGGGATCGGACAGGGGGATGAGACCCAGTACTTC. Its translation: CASSGIGQGDETQYF. V usage is TRBV2 and J usage is TRBJ2-5; TRBD1 matches at 10 bases. CDR1 and CDR2 (germline): SNHLY, FYNNEI. The CDR3 covers 15 residues. The V segment lost 4 bases and the J segment 5 bases; nucleotides outside the gene matches: 7.

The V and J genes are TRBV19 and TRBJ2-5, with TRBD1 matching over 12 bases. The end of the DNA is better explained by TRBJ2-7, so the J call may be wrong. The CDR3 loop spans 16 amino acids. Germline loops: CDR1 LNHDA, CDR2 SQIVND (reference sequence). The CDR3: CASSQYRDRGLYEQYF. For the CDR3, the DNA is TGTGCCAGTAGCCAATACCGGGACAGGGGGCTTTACGAGCAGTACTTC.

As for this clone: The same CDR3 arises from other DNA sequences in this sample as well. The CDR3 sequence: CASRGQGYEQYF. The CDR3 bases are TGTGCCAGCAGAGGACAGGGCTACGAGCAGTACTTC. The chain joins TRBV2 to TRBJ2-7, with 8 bases matching TRBD1. The trim removed 6 bases at V and 3 bases at J, leaving 1 base unmatched. The CDR3 totals 12 residues. Per the germline V gene, CDR1 is SNHLY and CDR2 is FYNNEI.

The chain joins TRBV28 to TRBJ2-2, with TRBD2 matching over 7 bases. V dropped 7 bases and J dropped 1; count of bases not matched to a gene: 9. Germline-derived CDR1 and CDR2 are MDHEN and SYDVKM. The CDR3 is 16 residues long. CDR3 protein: CASTRGGRLNTGELFF. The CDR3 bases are TGTGCCAGCACCCGCGGGGGACGGCTGAACACCGGGGAGCTGTTTTTT.

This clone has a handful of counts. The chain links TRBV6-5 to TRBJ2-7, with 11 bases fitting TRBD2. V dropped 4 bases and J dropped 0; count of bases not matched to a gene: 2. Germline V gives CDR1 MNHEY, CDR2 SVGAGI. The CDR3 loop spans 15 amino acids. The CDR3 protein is CASSLTSGSSYEQYF. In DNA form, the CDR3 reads TGTGCCAGCAGTTTAACTAGCGGGAGCTCCTACGAGCAGTACTTC.

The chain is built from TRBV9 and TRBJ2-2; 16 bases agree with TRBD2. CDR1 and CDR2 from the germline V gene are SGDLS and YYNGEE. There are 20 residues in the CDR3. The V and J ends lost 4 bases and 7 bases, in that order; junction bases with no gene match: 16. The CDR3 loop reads CASSYGPGTSGRARGGELFF. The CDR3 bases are TGTGCCAGCAGCTACGGACCGGGGACTAGCGGGAGGGCCAGGGGCGGGGAGCTGTTTTTT.

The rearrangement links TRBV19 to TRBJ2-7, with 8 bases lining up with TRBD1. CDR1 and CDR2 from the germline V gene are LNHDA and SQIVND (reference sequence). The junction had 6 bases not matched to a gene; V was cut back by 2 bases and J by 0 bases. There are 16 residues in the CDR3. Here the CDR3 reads CASSIRETGGSYEQYF. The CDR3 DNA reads TGTGCCAGTAGTATAAGGGAAACAGGGGGCTCCTACGAGCAGTACTTC.

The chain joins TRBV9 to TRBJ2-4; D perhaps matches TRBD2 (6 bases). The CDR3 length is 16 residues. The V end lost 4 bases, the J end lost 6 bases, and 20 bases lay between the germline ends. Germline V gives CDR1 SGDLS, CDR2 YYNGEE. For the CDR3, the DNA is TGTGCCAGCAGCAAACGGGCCGGAGGGCCGGGAAACATTCAGTACTTC. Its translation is CASSKRAGGPGNIQYF.

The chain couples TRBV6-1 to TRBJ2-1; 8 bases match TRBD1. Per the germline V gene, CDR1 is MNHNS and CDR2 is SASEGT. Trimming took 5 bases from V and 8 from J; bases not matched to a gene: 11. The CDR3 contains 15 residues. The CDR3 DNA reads TGTGCCAGCAGTCCACAGGGGGTATTTGTTTATGAGCAGTTCTTC. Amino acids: CASSPQGVFVYEQFF.

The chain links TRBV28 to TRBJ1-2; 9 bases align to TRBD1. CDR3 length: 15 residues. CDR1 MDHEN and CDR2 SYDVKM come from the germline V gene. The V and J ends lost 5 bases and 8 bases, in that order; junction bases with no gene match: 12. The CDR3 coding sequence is TGTGCCAGCAGTCGTACGGACAGGGGCTTGGAGGGCTACACCTTC. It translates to CASSRTDRGLEGYTF.

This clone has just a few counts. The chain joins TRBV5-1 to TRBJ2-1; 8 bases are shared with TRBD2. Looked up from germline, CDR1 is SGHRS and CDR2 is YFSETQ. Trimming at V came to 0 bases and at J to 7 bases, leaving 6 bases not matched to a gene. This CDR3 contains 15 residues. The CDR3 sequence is CASSLVAGPANEQFF. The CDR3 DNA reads TGCGCCAGCAGCTTGGTAGCGGGACCGGCGAATGAGCAGTTCTTC.

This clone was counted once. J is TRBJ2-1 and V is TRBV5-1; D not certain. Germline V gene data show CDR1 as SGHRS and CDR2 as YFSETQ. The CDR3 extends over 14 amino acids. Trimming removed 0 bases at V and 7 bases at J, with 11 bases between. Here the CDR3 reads CASSLATGLNEQFF. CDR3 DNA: TGCGCCAGCAGCTTGGCCACGGGTTTAAATGAGCAGTTCTTC.

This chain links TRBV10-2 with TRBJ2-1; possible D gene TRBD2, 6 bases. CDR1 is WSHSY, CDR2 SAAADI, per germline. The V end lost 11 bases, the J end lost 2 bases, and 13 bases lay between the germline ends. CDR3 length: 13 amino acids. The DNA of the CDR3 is TGCGCCGCGGGGCGTTTACCCTACAATGAGCAGTTCTTC. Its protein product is CAAGRLPYNEQFF.

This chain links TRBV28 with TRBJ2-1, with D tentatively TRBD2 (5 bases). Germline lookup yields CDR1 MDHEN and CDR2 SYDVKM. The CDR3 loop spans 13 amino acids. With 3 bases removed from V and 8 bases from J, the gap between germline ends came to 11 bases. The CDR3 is CASSFYGRDEQFF. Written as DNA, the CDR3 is TGTGCCAGCAGTTTTTATGGGCGGGATGAGCAGTTCTTC. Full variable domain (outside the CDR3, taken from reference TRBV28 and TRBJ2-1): DVKVTQSSRYLVKRTGEKVFLECVQDMDHENMFWYRQDPGLGLRLIYFSYDVKMKEKGDIPEGYSVSREKKERFSLILESASTNQTSMYLCASSFYGRDEQFFGPGTRLTVL.

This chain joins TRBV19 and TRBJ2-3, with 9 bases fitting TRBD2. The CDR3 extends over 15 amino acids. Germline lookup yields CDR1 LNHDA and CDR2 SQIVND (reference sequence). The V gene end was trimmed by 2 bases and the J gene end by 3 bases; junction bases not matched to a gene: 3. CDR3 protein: CASSISGRSTDTQYF. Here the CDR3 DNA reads TGTGCCAGTAGTATAAGCGGGAGGTCGACAGATACGCAGTATTTT. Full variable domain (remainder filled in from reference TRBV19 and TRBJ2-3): DGGITQSPKYLFRKEGQNVTLSCEQNLNHDAMYWYRQDPGQGLRLIYYSQIVNDFQKGDIAEGYSVSREKKESFPLTVTSAQKNPTAFYLCASSISGRSTDTQYFGPGTRLTVL.

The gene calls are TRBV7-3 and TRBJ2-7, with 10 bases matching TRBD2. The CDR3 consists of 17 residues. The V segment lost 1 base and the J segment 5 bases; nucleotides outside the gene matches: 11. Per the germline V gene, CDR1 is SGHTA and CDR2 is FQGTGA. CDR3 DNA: TGTGCCAGCAGCTTAAGGGGACAGCGGGAGGGCCCAGACGAGCAGTACTTC. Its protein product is CASSLRGQREGPDEQYF. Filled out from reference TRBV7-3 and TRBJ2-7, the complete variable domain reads GAGVSQTPSNKVTEKGKYVELRCDPISGHTALYWYRQSLGQGPEFLIYFQGTGAADDSGLPNDRFFAVRPEGSVSTLKIQRTERGDSAVYLCASSLRGQREGPDEQYFGPGTRLTVT.

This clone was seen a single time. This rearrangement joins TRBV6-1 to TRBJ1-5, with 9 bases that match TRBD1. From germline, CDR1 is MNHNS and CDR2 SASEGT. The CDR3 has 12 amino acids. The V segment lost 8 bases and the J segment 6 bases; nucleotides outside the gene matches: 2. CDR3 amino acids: CASRTGVQPQHF. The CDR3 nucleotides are TGTGCCAGCCGGACAGGGGTTCAGCCCCAGCATTTT.

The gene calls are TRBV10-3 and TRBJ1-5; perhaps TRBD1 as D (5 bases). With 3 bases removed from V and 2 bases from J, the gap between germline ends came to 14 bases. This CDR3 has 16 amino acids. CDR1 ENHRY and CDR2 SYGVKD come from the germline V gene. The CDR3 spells CAISDLAGGGNQPQHF. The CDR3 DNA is TGTGCCATCAGTGACCTGGCCGGGGGTGGCAATCAGCCCCAGCATTTT.

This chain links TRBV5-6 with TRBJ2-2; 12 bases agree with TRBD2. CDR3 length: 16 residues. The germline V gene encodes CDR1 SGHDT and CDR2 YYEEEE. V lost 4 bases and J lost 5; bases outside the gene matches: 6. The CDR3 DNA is TGTGCCAGCAGCACCCCTAGCGGGAGGGGAACCGGGGAGCTGTTTTTT. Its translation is CASSTPSGRGTGELFF.

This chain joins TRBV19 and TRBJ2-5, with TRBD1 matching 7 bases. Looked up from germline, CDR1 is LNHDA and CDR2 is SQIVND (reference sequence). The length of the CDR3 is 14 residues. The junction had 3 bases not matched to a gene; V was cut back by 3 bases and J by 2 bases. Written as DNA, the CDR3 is TGTGCCAGTAGTATTTCACAGGGGCAAGAGACCCAGTACTTC. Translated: CASSISQGQETQYF.

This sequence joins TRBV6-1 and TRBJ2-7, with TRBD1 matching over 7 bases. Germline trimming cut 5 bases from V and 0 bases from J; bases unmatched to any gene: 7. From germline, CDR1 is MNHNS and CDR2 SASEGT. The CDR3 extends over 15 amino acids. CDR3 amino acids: CASSNYRGSSYEQYF. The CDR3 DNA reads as TGTGCCAGCAGTAACTACAGGGGCAGCTCCTACGAGCAGTACTTC.

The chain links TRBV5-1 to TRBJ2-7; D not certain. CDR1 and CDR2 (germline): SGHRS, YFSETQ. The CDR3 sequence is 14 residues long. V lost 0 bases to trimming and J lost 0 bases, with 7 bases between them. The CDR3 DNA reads TGCGCCAGCAGCTTGGGACACCACTCCTACGAGCAGTACTTC. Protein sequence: CASSLGHHSYEQYF.

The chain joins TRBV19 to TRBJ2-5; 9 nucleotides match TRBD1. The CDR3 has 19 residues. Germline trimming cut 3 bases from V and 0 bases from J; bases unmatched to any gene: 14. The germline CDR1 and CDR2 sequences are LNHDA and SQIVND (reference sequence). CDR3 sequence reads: CASSIRGDRAVSYQETQYF. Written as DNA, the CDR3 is TGTGCCAGTAGTATCCGTGGGGACAGGGCCGTATCGTACCAAGAGACCCAGTACTTC.

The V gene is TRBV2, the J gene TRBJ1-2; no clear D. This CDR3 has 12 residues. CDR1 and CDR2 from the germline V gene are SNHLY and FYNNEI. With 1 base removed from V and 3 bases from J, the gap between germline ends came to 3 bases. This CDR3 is CASSEGDYGYTF. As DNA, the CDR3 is TGTGCCAGCAGTGAAGGCGACTATGGCTACACCTTC.

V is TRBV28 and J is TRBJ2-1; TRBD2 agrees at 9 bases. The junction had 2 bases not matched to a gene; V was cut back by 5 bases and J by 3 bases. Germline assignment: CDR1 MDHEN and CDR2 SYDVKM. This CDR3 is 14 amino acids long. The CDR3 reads CASSPSGIYNEQFF. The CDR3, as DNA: TGTGCCAGCAGTCCTAGCGGGATCTACAATGAGCAGTTCTTC.

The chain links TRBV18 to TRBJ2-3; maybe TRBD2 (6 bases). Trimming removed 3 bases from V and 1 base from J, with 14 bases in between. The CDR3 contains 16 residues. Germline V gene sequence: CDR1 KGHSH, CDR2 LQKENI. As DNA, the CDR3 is TGTGCCAGCTCACCCACGTTGGGGGGACGCACAGATACGCAGTATTTT. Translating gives CASSPTLGGRTDTQYF.

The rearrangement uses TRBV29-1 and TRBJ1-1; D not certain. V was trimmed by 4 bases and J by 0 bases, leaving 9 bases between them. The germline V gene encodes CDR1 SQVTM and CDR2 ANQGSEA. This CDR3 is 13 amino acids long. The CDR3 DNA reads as TGCAGCGTTGCTAGCCACTTGAACACTGAAGCTTTCTTT. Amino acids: CSVASHLNTEAFF. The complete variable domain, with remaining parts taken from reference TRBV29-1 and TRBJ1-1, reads SAVISQKPSRDICQRGTSLTIQCQVDSQVTMMFWYRQQPGQSLTLIATANQGSEATYESGFVIDKFPISRPNLTFSTLTVSNMSPEDSSIYLCSVASHLNTEAFFGQGTRLTVV.